This T cell receptor (beta chain) was identified during a study of T cell responses to AZD1222 COVID-19 vaccine. The assay was immunoSEQ multiplex PCR, and TCRdb's table has in-frame clones only and misses some. The data hold about 150,000 clones, with 85% to 95% observed a single time. The CDR3 is made up of 17 amino acids. The V and J ends lost 5 bases and 3 bases respectively, with 19 bases between them. CDR1 and CDR2 from the germline V gene are LNHDA and SQIVND (reference sequence). The chain couples TRBV19 to TRBJ2-2; D perhaps matches TRBD2 (6 bases). This TCR was sampled from an adult in good health. The sample consisted of peripheral blood, taken on day 0 of AZD1222 vaccination. The CDR3 nucleotides are TGTGCCAGTAGTCGCTCGGGACTTGGGGAGGACACCGGGGAGCTGTTTTTT. Translation: CASSRSGLGEDTGELFF.